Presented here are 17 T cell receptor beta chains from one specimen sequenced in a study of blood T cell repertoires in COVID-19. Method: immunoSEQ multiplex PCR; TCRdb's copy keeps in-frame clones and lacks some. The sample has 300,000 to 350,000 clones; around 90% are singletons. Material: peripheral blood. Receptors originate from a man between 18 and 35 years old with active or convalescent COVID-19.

The CDR3 spells CASSPRRPANYGYTF. The CDR3 nucleotides read TGTGCCAGCAGCCCTAGACGCCCCGCTAACTATGGCTACACCTTC. The V call is TRBV27, the J call TRBJ1-2; the D is unclear. Trimming stripped 6 bases from V and 0 bases from J, with 14 bases between. This CDR3 contains 15 residues. Germline values: CDR1 MNHEY, CDR2 SMNVEV (reference sequence).

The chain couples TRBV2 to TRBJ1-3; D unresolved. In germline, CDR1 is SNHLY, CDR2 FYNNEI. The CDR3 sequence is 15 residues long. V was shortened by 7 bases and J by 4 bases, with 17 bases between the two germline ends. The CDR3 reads CASNRDEASGNTIYF. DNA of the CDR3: TGTGCCAGCAACCGAGACGAGGCTTCCGGAAACACCATATATTTT.

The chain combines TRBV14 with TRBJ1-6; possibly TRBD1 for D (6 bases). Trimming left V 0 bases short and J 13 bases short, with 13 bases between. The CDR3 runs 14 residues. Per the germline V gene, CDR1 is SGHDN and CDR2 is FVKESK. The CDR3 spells CASSQDPGTPPLHF. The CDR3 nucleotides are TGTGCCAGCAGCCAAGATCCCGGGACACCTCCCCTCCACTTT.

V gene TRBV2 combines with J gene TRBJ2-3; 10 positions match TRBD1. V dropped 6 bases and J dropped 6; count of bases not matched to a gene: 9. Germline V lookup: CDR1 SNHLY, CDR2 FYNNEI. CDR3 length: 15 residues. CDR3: CASRRDRGDWDTQYF. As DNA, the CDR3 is TGTGCCAGCAGGAGGGACAGGGGCGATTGGGATACGCAGTATTTT.

The CDR3 DNA reads as TGTGCCAGCTCAGTGGACAAATCCGTATATTACGAGCAGTACTTC. Its translation is CASSVDKSVYYEQYF. The chain employs TRBV18 and TRBJ2-7, with D perhaps TRBD1 (5 bases). The CDR3 extends over 15 amino acids. The germline gives CDR1 KGHSH, CDR2 LQKENI. The V end lost 5 bases, the J end lost 4 bases, and 18 bases lay between the germline ends. Filled out from reference TRBV18 and TRBJ2-7, the complete variable domain reads NAGVMQNPRHLVRRRGQEARLRCSPMKGHSHVYWYRQLPEEGLKFMVYLQKENIIDESGMPKERFSAEFPKEGPSILRIQQVVRGDSAAYFCASSVDKSVYYEQYFGPGTRLTVT.

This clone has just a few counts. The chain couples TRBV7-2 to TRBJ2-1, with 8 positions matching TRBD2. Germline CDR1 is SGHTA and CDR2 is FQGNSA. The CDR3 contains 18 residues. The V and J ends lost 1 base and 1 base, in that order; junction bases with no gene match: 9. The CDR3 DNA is TGTGCCAGCAGCTTAGGGCCACCGGGACTAGGATCCTACAATGAGCAGTTCTTC. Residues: CASSLGPPGLGSYNEQFF.

As DNA, the CDR3 is TGCGCCAGCAGCTTAGGACAGCCTAACAATGAGCAGTTCTTC. Translated: CASSLGQPNNEQFF. V and J are TRBV5-1 and TRBJ2-1; weak D call: TRBD1 (6 bases). Germline CDR1 is SGHRS and CDR2 is YFSETQ. With 2 bases removed from V and 5 bases from J, the gap between germline ends came to 11 bases. This CDR3 has 14 amino acids.

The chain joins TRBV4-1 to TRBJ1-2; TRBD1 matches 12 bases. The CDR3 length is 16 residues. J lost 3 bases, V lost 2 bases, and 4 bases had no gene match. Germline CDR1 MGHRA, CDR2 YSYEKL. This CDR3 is CASSQRGQGAHYGYTF. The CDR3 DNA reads TGCGCCAGCAGCCAACGGGGACAGGGGGCGCACTATGGCTACACCTTC.

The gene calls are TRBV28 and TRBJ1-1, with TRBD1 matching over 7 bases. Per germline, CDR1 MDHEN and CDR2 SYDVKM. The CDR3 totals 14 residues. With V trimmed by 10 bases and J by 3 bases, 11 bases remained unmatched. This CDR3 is CANRGRGSHTEAFF. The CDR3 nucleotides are TGTGCCAATAGGGGCAGGGGGTCCCACACTGAAGCTTTCTTT.

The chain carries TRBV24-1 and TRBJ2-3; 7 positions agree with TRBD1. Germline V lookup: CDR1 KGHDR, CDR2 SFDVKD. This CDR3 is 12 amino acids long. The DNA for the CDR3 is TGTGCTACCGGGACAGGCACAGATACGCAGTATTTT. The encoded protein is CATGTGTDTQYF.

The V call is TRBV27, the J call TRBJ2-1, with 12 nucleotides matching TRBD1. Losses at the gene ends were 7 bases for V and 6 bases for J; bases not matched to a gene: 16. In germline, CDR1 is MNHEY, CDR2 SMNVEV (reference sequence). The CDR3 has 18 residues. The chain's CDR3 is CASTPRGTGGAWGNEQFF. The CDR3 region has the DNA TGTGCCAGCACCCCACGAGGGACAGGGGGCGCTTGGGGCAATGAGCAGTTCTTC.

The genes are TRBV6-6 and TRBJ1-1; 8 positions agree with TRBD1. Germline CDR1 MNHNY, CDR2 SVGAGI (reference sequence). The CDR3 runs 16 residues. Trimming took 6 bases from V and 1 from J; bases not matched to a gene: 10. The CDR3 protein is CASSTGGGLQNTEAFF. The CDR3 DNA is TGTGCCAGCAGCACAGGGGGGGGGTTACAGAACACTGAAGCTTTCTTT.

CDR3 DNA: TGTGCCAGCAGCGGAGTCCGCGGGTCCCTCGGGGAGCTGTTTTTT. It is translated as CASSGVRGSLGELFF. The rearrangement uses TRBV2 and TRBJ2-2; tentative D call: TRBD2 (5 bases). Deletions cut 6 bases from V and 7 bases from J, with 18 bases between. Germline CDR1 and CDR2: SNHLY and FYNNEI. The CDR3 is made up of 15 amino acids.

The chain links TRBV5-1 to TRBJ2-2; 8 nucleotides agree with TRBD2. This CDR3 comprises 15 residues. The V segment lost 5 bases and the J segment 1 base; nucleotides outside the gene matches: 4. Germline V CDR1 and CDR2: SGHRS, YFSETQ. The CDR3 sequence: CASRSLAGNTGELFF. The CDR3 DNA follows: TGCGCCAGCAGGTCGCTAGCGGGGAACACCGGGGAGCTGTTTTTT.

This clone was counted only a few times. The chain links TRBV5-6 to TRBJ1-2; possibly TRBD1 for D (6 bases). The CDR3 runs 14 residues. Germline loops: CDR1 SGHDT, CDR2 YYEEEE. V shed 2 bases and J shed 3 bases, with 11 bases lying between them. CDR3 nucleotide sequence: TGTGCCAGCAGCTTTCTAGGGGGAGACTATGGCTACACCTTC. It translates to CASSFLGGDYGYTF.

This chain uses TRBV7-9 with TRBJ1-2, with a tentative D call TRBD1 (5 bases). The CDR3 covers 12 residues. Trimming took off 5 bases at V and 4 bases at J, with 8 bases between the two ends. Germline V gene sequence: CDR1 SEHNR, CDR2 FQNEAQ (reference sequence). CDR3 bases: TGTGCCAGCAGCCAAGGGGCCTATGGCTACACCTTC. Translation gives CASSQGAYGYTF.

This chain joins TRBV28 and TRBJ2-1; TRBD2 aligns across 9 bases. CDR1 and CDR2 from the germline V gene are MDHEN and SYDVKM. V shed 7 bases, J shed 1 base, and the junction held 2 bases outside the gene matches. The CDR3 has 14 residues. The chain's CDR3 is CASIAGESYNEQFF. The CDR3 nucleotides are TGTGCCAGCATAGCGGGAGAGTCCTACAATGAGCAGTTCTTC.